This is a list of T cell receptor beta chains from one sample in a study of blood T cells in healthy people across ages. One entry per CDR3 protein, called by TCRdb with MiXCR from the 5' RACE reads. The repertoire has some 670,000 distinct CDR3 sequences, under 65% of them found once; the top ten carry roughly 13%. Sequences were obtained from blood. The receptors originated from a woman of 80 years or more in good health. The CDR3 runs from the conserved cysteine through the conserved F or W. The D gene is left open where the match is weak. A clone size is listed for some rows: how often the clone was seen (once, few, many), or a class if it is expanded.

v_call	d_call	clone_size	j_call	cdr3_length	cdr3_nt	cdr3_aa
TRBV4-1	-	-	TRBJ1-2	16	TGCGCCAGCAGCCAAGAACCCTTCGGACCATCTTATGGCTACACCTTC	CASSQEPFGPSYGYTF
TRBV27	-	-	TRBJ1-5	13	TGTGCCAGCAGTGGAACGGTGAGTCAACCCCAGCATTTT	CASSGTVSQPQHF
TRBV27	TRBD1	few	TRBJ1-6	13	TGTGCCAGCAGTTTCACAGGGGATTCACCCCTCCACTTT	CASSFTGDSPLHF
TRBV20-1	-	many	TRBJ1-2	12	TGCAGTGCGCCCGTAGGGTCCTATGGCTACACCTTC	CSAPVGSYGYTF
TRBV6-6	-	few	TRBJ2-2	14	TGTGCCAGCAGGAGCACTGGTTTGGGCGGGGAGCTGTTTTTT	CASRSTGLGGELFF
TRBV18	TRBD1	many	TRBJ2-5	18	TGTGCCAGCTCACCACATACGGGGACAGGGGTATCGAAAGAGACCCAGTACTTC	CASSPHTGTGVSKETQYF
TRBV29-1	-	-	TRBJ1-2	12	TGCAGCGTTGAAGATATTAGAGCCGGCTACACCTTC	CSVEDIRAGYTF
TRBV5-1	-	-	TRBJ2-5	13	TGCGCCAGCAGCTTGGAGGCGGGAGAGACCCAGTACTTC	CASSLEAGETQYF
TRBV24-1	-	few	TRBJ2-1	15	TGTGCCACCAGTGATTACGTGAGGTCCCGCGATGAGCAGTTCTTC	CATSDYVRSRDEQFF
TRBV5-1	-	few	TRBJ2-1	16	TGCGCCAGCAGCGAGGACGCGGGGAGCTCCTACAATGAGCAGTTCTTC	CASSEDAGSSYNEQFF
TRBV20-1	-	-	TRBJ2-5	14	TGCAGTGCCCACGCCACAGCGAACCAAGAGACCCAGTACTTC	CSAHATANQETQYF
TRBV4-1	-	-	TRBJ1-1	15	TGCGCCAGCAGCCAAGTGCAGACCCCGAACACTGAAGCTTTCTTT	CASSQVQTPNTEAFF
TRBV2	TRBD2	once	TRBJ2-5	15	TGTGCCAGCAGTGCAGCCTCACTAGCGGCGGAGACCCAGTACTTC	CASSAASLAAETQYF
TRBV5-8	-	few	TRBJ1-4	14	TGTGCCAGCAGCTCCCGTGGTCCCTCCGAAAAACTGTTTTTT	CASSSRGPSEKLFF
TRBV28	TRBD1	many	TRBJ1-5	16	TGTGCCAGCAGCCCGGGACAGGGCTATAGCAATCAGCCCCAGCATTTT	CASSPGQGYSNQPQHF
TRBV4-2	-	many	TRBJ2-5	14	TGTGCCAGCAGCCCCGAGGTGGGTTCAGGTTTCCAGTACTTC	CASSPEVGSGFQYF
TRBV5-1	-	many	TRBJ1-2	14	TGCGCCAGCAGCTTGGAAGGCAGGACCATCGGCTACACCTTC	CASSLEGRTIGYTF
TRBV20-1	TRBD2	few	TRBJ2-1	12	TGCAGTGCTCAGCGGGAGTACAATGAGCAGTTCTTC	CSAQREYNEQFF
TRBV29-1	-	-	TRBJ2-1	12	TGCAGCTCAGGACAGCGCAACAATGAGCAGTTCTTC	CSSGQRNNEQFF
TRBV6-2/TRBV6-3	-	few	TRBJ1-2	13	TGTGCCAGCAGTTCCGCCTCACGGGGTGGCTACACCTTC	CASSSASRGGYTF
TRBV20-1	-	few	TRBJ2-3	12	TGCAGTGCCGATGCAAGCGCAGATACGCAGTATTTT	CSADASADTQYF
TRBV11-2	-	many	TRBJ2-7	13	TGTGCCAGCAGCTTAGAAGCTCAAGGCGAGCAGTACTTC	CASSLEAQGEQYF
TRBV3-1	TRBD2	-	TRBJ2-3	16	TGTGCCAGCAGCCGACAACTAGCGGGAGGCACAGATACGCAGTATTTT	CASSRQLAGGTDTQYF
TRBV20-1	TRBD2	-	TRBJ2-3	14	TGCAGTGCTAGCGGACTAGCTCCCCGGGATACGCAGTATTTT	CSASGLAPRDTQYF
TRBV27	-	-	TRBJ2-3	17	TGTGCCAGCAAAGGACGGGGAGTAGCGGCTAGCACAGATACGCAGTATTTT	CASKGRGVAASTDTQYF
TRBV24-1	-	-	TRBJ2-1	14	TGTGCCACCAGTCCCAGAAGGCAGGGGAATGAGCAGTTCTTC	CATSPRRQGNEQFF
TRBV27	-	-	TRBJ2-4	13	TGTGCCAGCAGCGGGGTCCCGGGAAACATTCAGTACTTC	CASSGVPGNIQYF
TRBV24-1	-	many	TRBJ2-3	12	TGTGCCACCAGTGTGTCGACAGATACGCAGTATTTT	CATSVSTDTQYF
TRBV28	-	few	TRBJ1-2	11	TGTGCCAGCAGTTTTCGTGGGGTGGACACCTTC	CASSFRGVDTF
TRBV6-5	TRBD1	-	TRBJ1-2	15	TGTGCCAGCAGCCCCGACAGGGCGATTAACTATGGCTACACCTTC	CASSPDRAINYGYTF
TRBV29-1	-	-	TRBJ1-1	11	TGCAGCGTGAAGGTGAACACTGAAGCTTTCTTT	CSVKVNTEAFF
TRBV5-1	-	many	TRBJ2-3	14	TGCGCCAGCAGCTTGGGCGGGGTCACAGATACGCAGTATTTT	CASSLGGVTDTQYF
TRBV20-1	-	many	TRBJ2-3	13	TGCAGTCCATCCTTTCGGCGCACAGATACGCAGTATTTT	CSPSFRRTDTQYF
TRBV27	-	-	TRBJ2-1	15	TGTGCCAGCAGTTTGGAACCACTATCATACAATGAGCAGTTCTTC	CASSLEPLSYNEQFF
TRBV12-3/TRBV12-4	TRBD1	-	TRBJ1-5	15	TGTGCCAGCAGGGGGAACCCGACAGGGAATCAGCCCCAGCATTTT	CASRGNPTGNQPQHF
TRBV15	TRBD1	-	TRBJ1-5	15	TGTGCCACCAGCCCGGGGACAGGGCGCAATCAGCCCCAGCATTTT	CATSPGTGRNQPQHF
TRBV29-1	-	many	TRBJ2-7	13	TGCAGCGTTGAAGCGGGTTTCTCCTACGAGCAGTACTTC	CSVEAGFSYEQYF
TRBV20-1	-	many	TRBJ2-7	12	TGCAGTGCTCCTGCTGGGCCCTACGAGCAGTACTTC	CSAPAGPYEQYF
TRBV28	-	-	TRBJ2-7	13	TGTGCCAGCAGCACCACAGTGGCCTACGAGCAGTACTTC	CASSTTVAYEQYF
TRBV19	-	-	TRBJ1-2	12	TGTGCCAGTAGTAGGTTCCCGGATGGCTACACCTTC	CASSRFPDGYTF
TRBV20-1	TRBD2	many	TRBJ2-1	16	TGCAGTGCTAGAGGCCCCTGGAGCGGGAGTGACAATGAGCAGTTCTTC	CSARGPWSGSDNEQFF
TRBV29-1	TRBD1	many	TRBJ1-1	15	TGCAGCGTGCGCGACACCGGGACAGGGAACACTGAAGCTTTCTTT	CSVRDTGTGNTEAFF